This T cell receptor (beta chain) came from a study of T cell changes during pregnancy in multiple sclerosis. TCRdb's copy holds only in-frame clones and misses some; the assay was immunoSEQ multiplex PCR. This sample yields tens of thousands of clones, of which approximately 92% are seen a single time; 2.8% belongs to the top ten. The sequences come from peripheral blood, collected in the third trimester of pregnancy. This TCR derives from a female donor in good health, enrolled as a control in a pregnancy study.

The CDR3 DNA reads TGTGCCTGGAACTCCCCTGAAAAACTGTTTTTT. Translated: CAWNSPEKLFF. The chain links TRBV30 to TRBJ1-4; D call uncertain. Germline V gene sequence: CDR1 GTSNPN, CDR2 SVGIG (reference sequence). Trimming cost V 4 bases and J 7 bases, with 7 bases left between them. CDR3 length: 11 amino acids.